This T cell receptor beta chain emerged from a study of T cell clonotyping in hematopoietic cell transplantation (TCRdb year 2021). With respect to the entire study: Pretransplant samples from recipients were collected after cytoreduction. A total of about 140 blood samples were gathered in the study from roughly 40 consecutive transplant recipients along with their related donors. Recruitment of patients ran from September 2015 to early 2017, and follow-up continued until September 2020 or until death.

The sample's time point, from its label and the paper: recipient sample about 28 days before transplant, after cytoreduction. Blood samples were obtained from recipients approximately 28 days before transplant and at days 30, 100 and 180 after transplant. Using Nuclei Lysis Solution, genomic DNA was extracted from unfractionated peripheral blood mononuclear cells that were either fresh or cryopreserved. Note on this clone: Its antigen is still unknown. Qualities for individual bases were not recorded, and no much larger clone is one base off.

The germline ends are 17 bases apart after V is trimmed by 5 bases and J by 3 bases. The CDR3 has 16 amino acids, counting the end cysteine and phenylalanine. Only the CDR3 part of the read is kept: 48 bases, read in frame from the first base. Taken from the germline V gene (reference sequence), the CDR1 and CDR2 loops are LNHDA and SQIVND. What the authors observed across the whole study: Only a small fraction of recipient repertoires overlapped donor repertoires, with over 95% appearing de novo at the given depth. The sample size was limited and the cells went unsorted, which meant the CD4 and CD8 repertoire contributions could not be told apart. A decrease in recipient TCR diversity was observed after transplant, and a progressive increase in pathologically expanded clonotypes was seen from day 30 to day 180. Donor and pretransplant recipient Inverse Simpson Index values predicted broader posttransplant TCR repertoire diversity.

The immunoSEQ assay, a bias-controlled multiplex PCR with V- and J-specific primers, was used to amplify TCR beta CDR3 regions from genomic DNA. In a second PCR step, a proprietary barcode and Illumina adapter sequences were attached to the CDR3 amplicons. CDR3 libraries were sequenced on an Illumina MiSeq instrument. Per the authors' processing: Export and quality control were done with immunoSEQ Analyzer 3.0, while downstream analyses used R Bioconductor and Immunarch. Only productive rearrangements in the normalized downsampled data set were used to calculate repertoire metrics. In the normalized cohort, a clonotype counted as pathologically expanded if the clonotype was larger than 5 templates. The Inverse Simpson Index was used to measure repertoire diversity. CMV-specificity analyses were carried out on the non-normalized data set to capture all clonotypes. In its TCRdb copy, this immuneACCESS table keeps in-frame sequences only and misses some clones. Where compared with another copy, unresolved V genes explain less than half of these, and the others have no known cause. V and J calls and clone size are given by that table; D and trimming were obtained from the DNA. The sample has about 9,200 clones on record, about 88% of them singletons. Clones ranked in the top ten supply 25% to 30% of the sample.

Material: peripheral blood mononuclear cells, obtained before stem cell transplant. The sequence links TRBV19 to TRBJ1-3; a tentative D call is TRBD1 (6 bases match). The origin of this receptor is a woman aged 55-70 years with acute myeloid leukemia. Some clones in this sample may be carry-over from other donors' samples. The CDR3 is CASSYEGGILGNTIYF. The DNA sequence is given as TGTGCCAGTAGTTATGAGGGGGGGATCCTTGGAAACACCATATATTTT.